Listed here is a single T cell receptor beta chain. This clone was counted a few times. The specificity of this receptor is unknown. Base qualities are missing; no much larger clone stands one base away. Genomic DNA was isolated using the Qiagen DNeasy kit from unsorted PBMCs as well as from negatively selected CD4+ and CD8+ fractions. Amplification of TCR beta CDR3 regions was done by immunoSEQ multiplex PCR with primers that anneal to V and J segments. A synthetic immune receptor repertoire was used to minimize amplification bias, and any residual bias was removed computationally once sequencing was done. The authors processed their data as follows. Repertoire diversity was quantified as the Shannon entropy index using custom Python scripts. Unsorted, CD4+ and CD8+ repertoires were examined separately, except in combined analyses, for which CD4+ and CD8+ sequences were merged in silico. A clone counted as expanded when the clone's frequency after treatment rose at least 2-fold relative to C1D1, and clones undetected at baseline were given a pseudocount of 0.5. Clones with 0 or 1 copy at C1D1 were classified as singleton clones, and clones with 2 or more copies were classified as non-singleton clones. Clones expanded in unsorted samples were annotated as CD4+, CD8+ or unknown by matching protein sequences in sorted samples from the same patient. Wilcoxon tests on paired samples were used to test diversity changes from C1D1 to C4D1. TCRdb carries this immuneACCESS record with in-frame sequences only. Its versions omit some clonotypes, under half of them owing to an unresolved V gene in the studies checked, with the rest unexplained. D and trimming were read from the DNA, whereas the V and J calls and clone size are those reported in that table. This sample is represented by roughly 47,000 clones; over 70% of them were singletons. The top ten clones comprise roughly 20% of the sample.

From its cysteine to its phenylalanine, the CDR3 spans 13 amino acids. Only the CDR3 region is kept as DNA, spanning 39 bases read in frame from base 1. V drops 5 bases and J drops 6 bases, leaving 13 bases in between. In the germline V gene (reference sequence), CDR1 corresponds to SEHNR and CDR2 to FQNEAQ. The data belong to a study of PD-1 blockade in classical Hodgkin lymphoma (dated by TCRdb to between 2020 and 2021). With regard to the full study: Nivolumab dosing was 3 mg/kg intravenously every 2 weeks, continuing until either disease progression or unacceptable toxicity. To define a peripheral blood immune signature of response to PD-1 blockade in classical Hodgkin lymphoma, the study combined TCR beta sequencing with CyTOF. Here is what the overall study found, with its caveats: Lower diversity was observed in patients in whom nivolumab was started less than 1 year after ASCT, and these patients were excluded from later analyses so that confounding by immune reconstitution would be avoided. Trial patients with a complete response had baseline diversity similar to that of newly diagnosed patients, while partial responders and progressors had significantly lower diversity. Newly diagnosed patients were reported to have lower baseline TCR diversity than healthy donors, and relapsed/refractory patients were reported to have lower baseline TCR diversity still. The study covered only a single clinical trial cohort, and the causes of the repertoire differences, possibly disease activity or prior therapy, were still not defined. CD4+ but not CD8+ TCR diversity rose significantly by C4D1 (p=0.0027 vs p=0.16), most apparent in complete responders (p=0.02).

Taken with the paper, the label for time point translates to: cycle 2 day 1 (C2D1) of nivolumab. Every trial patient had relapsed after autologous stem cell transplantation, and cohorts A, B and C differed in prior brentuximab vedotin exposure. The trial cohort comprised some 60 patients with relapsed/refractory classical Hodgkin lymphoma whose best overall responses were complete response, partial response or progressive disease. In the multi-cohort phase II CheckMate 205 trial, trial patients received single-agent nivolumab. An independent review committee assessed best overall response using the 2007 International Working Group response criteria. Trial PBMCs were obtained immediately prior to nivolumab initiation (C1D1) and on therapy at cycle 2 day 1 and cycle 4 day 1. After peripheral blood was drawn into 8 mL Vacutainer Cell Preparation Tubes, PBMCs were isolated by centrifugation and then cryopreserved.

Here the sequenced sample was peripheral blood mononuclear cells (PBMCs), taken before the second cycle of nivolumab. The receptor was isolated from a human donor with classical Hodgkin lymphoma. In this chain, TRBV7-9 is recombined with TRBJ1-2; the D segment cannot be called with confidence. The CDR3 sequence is CASSQEAGDGYTF. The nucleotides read TGTGCCAGCAGCCAGGAGGCCGGGGATGGCTACACCTTC. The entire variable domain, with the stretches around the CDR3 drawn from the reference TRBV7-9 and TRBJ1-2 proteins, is DTGVSQNPRHKITKRGQNVTFRCDPISEHNRLYWYRQTLGQGPEFLTYFQNEAQLEKSRLLSDRFSAERPKGSFSTLEIQRTEQGDSAMYLCASSQEAGDGYTFGSGTRLTVV.